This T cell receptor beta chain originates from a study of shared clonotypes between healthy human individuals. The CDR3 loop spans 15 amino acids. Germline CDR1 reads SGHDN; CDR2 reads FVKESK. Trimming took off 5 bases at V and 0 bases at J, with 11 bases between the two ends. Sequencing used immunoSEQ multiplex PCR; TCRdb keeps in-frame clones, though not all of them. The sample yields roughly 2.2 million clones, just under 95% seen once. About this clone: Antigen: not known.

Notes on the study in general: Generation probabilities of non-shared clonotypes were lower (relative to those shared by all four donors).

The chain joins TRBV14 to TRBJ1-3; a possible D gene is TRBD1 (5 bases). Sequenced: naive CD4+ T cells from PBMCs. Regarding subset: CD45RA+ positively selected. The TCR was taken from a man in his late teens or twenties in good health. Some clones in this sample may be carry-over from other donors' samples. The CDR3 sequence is CASSFDRYSGNTIYF. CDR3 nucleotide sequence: TGTGCCAGCAGCTTCGACAGATACTCTGGAAACACCATATATTTT.